In this sample, the clone carrying this T cell receptor (beta chain) turned up a few times. Original data processing: Estimation of nucleated cell counts relied on the amplification of reference gene primers. Some clones are missing from TCRdb's copy, which holds only in-frame ones; the method was immunoSEQ multiplex PCR. Clonal size and the V and J genes are those of that table, whereas D and trimming came from the DNA. The table lists hundreds of thousands of clones, 85% of them singletons. This entry comes from a study of blood T cell repertoires in COVID-19. Looking at the study overall: Specimens from acute and convalescent COVID-19 originated in the United States, Italy and Spain. The cDNA or gDNA used as material had been derived from T cells, B-cell-depleted T cells, or PBMCs.

The CDR3 is made up of 14 amino acids. Looked up from germline, CDR1 is LGHDT and CDR2 is YNNKEL (reference sequence). Trimming stripped 6 bases from V and 8 bases from J, with 16 bases between. This clonotype was sampled from a young woman with acute or convalescent COVID-19. The rearrangement uses TRBV3-1 (or the pseudogene TRBV3-2) and TRBJ1-4; D uncertain. Sequencing was performed on peripheral blood. CDR3 in amino acids: CASSPSGVGEKLFF. Here the CDR3 DNA reads TGTGCCAGCAGTCCCTCCGGGGTAGGGGAAAAACTGTTTTTT.